This TCR beta chain is drawn from a study of molecular identifiers for immune sequencing clone quantification. Looking at the study overall: The replicate experiment used RNA from approximately 20,000 or 100,000 naive CD8 cells. This RNA was split into five aliquots, and four of them were sequenced. Study results and caveats: Clone sizes could be underestimated for highly expanded clones when identical TCR molecules share a barcode.

This clonotype has ten or more counts. Its antigen remains unidentified. The germline V gene has CDR1 MDHEN and CDR2 SYDVKM. Trimming stripped 3 bases from V and 0 bases from J, with 6 bases between. The CDR3 is 14 amino acids. TCRdb recomputed calls from the PCR reads with MiXCR, one row per CDR3 protein. This sample yields approximately 100,000 distinct CDR3 sequences, of which 36% are seen a single time; 4% to 5% belongs to the top ten. The sequence derives from a human donor in good health. Some libraries in this study had Jurkat cell RNA spiked in. The sample taken for sequencing was naive CD8+ T cells from blood, with Jurkat cell RNA spiked in. Subset defined: FACS-sorted CD8+CD4-CCR7+CD45RA+ naive T cells. The V call is TRBV28, the J call TRBJ1-3, with D perhaps TRBD1 (5 bases). CDR3: CASSFGGSGNTIYF. The CDR3 DNA reads as TGTGCCAGCAGTTTTGGGGGCTCTGGAAACACCATATATTTT.